The 32 T cell receptor beta chains below all came from one sample that was sequenced in a study of blood T cell repertoires in COVID-19. Method: immunoSEQ multiplex PCR; TCRdb's copy keeps in-frame clones and lacks some. The repertoire holds around 160,000 clones, with about 83% as singletons. Material: peripheral blood. Receptor source: a woman in her 70s with COVID-19, enrolled during active disease.

This chain connects TRBV28 to TRBJ1-4; D is undetermined. The germline V gene has CDR1 MDHEN and CDR2 SYDVKM. There are 15 residues in the CDR3. Trimming removed 4 bases from V and 7 bases from J, with 16 bases in between. The chain's CDR3 is CASSSREAWGEKLFF. Written as DNA, the CDR3 is TGTGCCAGCAGTTCTCGGGAGGCTTGGGGTGAAAAACTGTTTTTT.

J is TRBJ1-3 and V is TRBV5-4, with a possible D match to TRBD1 (6 bases). Between the trimmed V and J ends, which lost 0 bases and 4 bases, there was a span of 11 bases. CDR1 is SGHNT, CDR2 YYREEE, per germline (reference sequence). The CDR3 has 15 amino acids. CDR3 sequence: CASSLGTGLGNTIYF. CDR3 nucleotides: TGTGCCAGCAGCTTGGGAACAGGGCTCGGAAACACCATATATTTT.

The V call is TRBV4-1, the J call TRBJ2-3; D unclear. CDR3 length: 15 residues. Per germline, CDR1 MGHRA and CDR2 YSYEKL. Trimming cost V 8 bases and J 2 bases, with 17 bases left between them. Here the CDR3 reads CASRSLLTDTDTQYF. Written as DNA, the CDR3 is TGCGCCAGCCGGTCGCTTCTTACCGACACAGATACGCAGTATTTT.

The chain has TRBV6-5 and TRBJ1-1; D is possibly TRBD1 (5 bases). Between the trimmed V and J ends, which lost 0 bases and 1 base, there was a span of 9 bases. The CDR3 has 15 residues. Germline CDR1 reads MNHEY; CDR2 reads SVGAGI. The CDR3 loop is CASSYSIGANTEAFF. CDR3 in DNA: TGTGCCAGCAGTTACTCGATTGGGGCGAACACTGAAGCTTTCTTT.

This clone was detected once. The gene calls are TRBV20-1 and TRBJ1-1; perhaps TRBD1 as D (5 bases). Germline assignment: CDR1 DFQATT and CDR2 SNEGSKA (reference sequence). The CDR3 loop spans 11 amino acids. V lost 5 bases to trimming and J lost 5 bases, with 9 bases between them. The CDR3 DNA reads TGCAGTGCTGCCGGACAAACTGAAGCTTTCTTT. It codes for CSAAGQTEAFF.

The chain carries TRBV19 and TRBJ1-6; no reliable D call. V was cut by 4 bases and J by 9 bases, with 10 bases left in between. This CDR3 has 13 amino acids. CDR1 LNHDA and CDR2 SQIVND come from the germline V gene (reference sequence). The CDR3, as DNA: TGTGCCAGTAGTACCGGGAAGGGTTCACCCCTCCACTTT. Translating gives CASSTGKGSPLHF.

The CDR3 sequence is CASSPLGMFGDTDRDGYTF. The CDR3 DNA reads as TGTGCCAGCTCACCACTCGGGATGTTTGGGGACACCGATAGGGATGGCTACACCTTC. The rearrangement joins TRBV18 to TRBJ1-2; possibly TRBD1 for D (6 bases). Trimming cost V 1 base and J 6 bases, with 27 bases left between them. From germline, CDR1 is KGHSH and CDR2 LQKENI. CDR3 length equals 19 residues.

The CDR3 here is CASMAGHSTDTQYF. In nucleotides, the CDR3 is TGTGCCAGCATGGCGGGGCATAGCACAGATACGCAGTATTTT. This rearrangement joins TRBV2 to TRBJ2-3; D possibly corresponds to TRBD2 (6 bases). The CDR3 extends over 14 amino acids. Germline V gene data show CDR1 as SNHLY and CDR2 as FYNNEI. Trimming shortened V by 7 bases and J by 0 bases, and 11 bases separated the two germline ends.

The chain couples TRBV19 to TRBJ2-2; 14 bases map to TRBD2. The length of the CDR3 is 17 residues. Germline assignment: CDR1 LNHDA and CDR2 SQIVND (reference sequence). J lost 5 bases, V lost 8 bases, and 10 bases had no gene match. CDR3 residues: CASGLGLAGGRTGELFF. The CDR3 DNA reads as TGTGCCAGTGGCCTCGGACTAGCGGGGGGCAGGACCGGGGAGCTGTTTTTT.

This CDR3 is CASSETGVGQPQHF. The CDR3 DNA is TGTGCCAGCAGTGAAACAGGGGTCGGACAGCCCCAGCATTTT. The chain employs TRBV6-1 and TRBJ1-5, with TRBD1 identical over 7 bases. CDR1 is MNHNS, CDR2 SASEGT, per germline. The trim removed 2 bases at V and 7 bases at J, leaving 5 bases unmatched. CDR3 size: 14 residues.

This chain uses TRBV12-5 with TRBJ1-2; D is possibly TRBD1 (6 bases). The length of the CDR3 is 15 residues. V was trimmed by 3 bases and J by 7 bases, leaving 18 bases between them. The germline CDR1 and CDR2 sequences are LGHNT and FRNRAP. CDR3 DNA: TGTGCTAGTGGTTTCACAGGAGGCATAGGGGGTGGCTACACCTTC. Translation: CASGFTGGIGGGYTF.

This clone was seen only once. This chain uses TRBV7-9 with TRBJ2-1; TRBD2 matches at 7 bases. The CDR3 loop spans 16 amino acids. Unmatched junction bases numbered 8, after V lost 0 bases and J lost 6 bases. Per germline, CDR1 SEHNR and CDR2 FQNEAQ (reference sequence). The CDR3 region has the DNA TGTGCCAGCAGCTTAGCCACGGGGCTAGCGGCCAATGAGCAGTTCTTC. This gives the protein CASSLATGLAANEQFF.

The chain uses TRBV7-9 and TRBJ1-1; D possibly corresponds to TRBD1 (5 bases). Germline-derived CDR1 and CDR2 are SEHNR and FQNEAQ (reference sequence). The V end was cut by 5 bases, the J end by 7 bases, with 14 bases between. The CDR3 covers 13 residues. CDR3 in amino acids: CASSRGGEGEAFF. DNA for the CDR3: TGTGCCAGCAGCCGGGGAGGGGAAGGTGAAGCTTTCTTT.

The gene calls are TRBV5-1 and TRBJ1-2; D gene uncertain. V was trimmed by 4 bases and J by 3 bases, leaving 19 bases between them. The CDR3 contains 16 residues. Germline CDR1 reads SGHRS; CDR2 reads YFSETQ. Written as DNA, the CDR3 is TGCGCCAGCAGCCCCCGAAGCCCTGAAGTCTACTATGGCTACACCTTC. This gives the protein CASSPRSPEVYYGYTF. Using reference TRBV5-1 and TRBJ1-2 for the parts outside the CDR3, the full variable domain is KAGVTQTPRYLIKTRGQQVTLSCSPISGHRSVSWYQQTPGQGLQFLFEYFSETQRNKGNFPGRFSGRQFSNSRSEMNVSTLELGDSALYLCASSPRSPEVYYGYTFGSGTRLTVV.

The chain joins TRBV24-1 to TRBJ1-5; 9 positions agree with TRBD1. The CDR3 length is 12 residues. In germline, CDR1 is KGHDR, CDR2 SFDVKD. Trimming cost V 10 bases and J 5 bases; bases outside gene matches: 2. The CDR3 region has the DNA TGTGCCACACAGGGGGCCGATCAGCCCCAGCATTTT. Its protein is CATQGADQPQHF.

The rearrangement joins TRBV6-5 to TRBJ1-4; 10 bases align to TRBD1. Germline V gene data show CDR1 as MNHEY and CDR2 as SVGAGI. The CDR3 has 14 residues. V lost 7 bases and J lost 10; bases outside the gene matches: 9. The CDR3 loop is CASTLDRGYGKLFF. In nucleotides, the CDR3 is TGTGCCAGCACCCTGGACAGGGGGTACGGAAAACTGTTTTTT.

The J gene is TRBJ2-5, the V gene TRBV9, with 7 bases fitting TRBD2. Looked up from germline, CDR1 is SGDLS and CDR2 is YYNGEE. Germline trimming cut 4 bases from V and 5 bases from J; bases unmatched to any gene: 14. The CDR3 sequence is 16 residues long. CDR3 in DNA: TGTGCCAGCAGCCCGGGGGGTTATGAGGTCGCGGAGACCCAGTACTTC. It specifies CASSPGGYEVAETQYF. Full variable domain (missing parts from reference TRBV9 and TRBJ2-5): DSGVTQTPKHLITATGQRVTLRCSPRSGDLSVYWYQQSLDQGLQFLIQYYNGEERAKGNILERFSAQQFPDLHSELNLSSLELGDSALYFCASSPGGYEVAETQYFGPGTRLLVL.

This clone was detected a few times. This chain links TRBV18 with TRBJ1-2; 7 bases align to TRBD1. Germline V gene sequence: CDR1 KGHSH, CDR2 LQKENI. Unmatched junction bases numbered 3, after V lost 6 bases and J lost 2 bases. The CDR3 extends over 13 amino acids. Here the CDR3 DNA reads TGTGCCAGCTCGAGGGACAGCAACTATGGCTACACCTTC. It is translated as CASSRDSNYGYTF.

This chain joins TRBV7-3 and TRBJ2-1; D is possibly TRBD1 (5 bases). This CDR3 spans 12 amino acids. The V gene lost 2 bases and the J gene lost 7 bases, with 6 bases spanning the gap. Per the germline V gene, CDR1 is SGHTA and CDR2 is FQGTGA. The CDR3 region is CASSLQGNEQFF. In nucleotides, the CDR3 is TGTGCCAGCAGCTTACAGGGAAATGAGCAGTTCTTC.

The gene calls are TRBV30 and TRBJ1-1, with D perhaps matching TRBD1 (5 bases). CDR3 length: 12 amino acids. V was pared by 4 bases and J by 13 bases, with 19 bases between. Germline V gene sequence: CDR1 GTSNPN, CDR2 SVGIG (reference sequence). The CDR3 protein is CAWTGNSGMGFF. The CDR3 DNA follows: TGTGCCTGGACCGGAAACTCAGGGATGGGTTTCTTT. The full variable domain, rest sourced from reference TRBV30 and TRBJ1-1, is SQTIHQWPATLVQPVGSPLSLECTVEGTSNPNLYWYRQAAGRGLQLLFYSVGIGQISSEVPQNLSASRPQDRQFILSSKKLLLSDSGFYLCAWTGNSGMGFFGQGTRLTVV.

This clone was seen a single time. The rearrangement links TRBV5-4 to TRBJ2-7; 10 nucleotides agree with TRBD1. Germline V gives CDR1 SGHNT, CDR2 YYREEE (reference sequence). V lost 3 bases and J lost 5; bases outside the gene matches: 11. There are 16 residues in the CDR3. The chain's CDR3 is CASSSTRGDRGHEQYF. The DNA of the CDR3 is TGTGCCAGCAGCTCCACTCGCGGGGACAGGGGACACGAGCAGTACTTC.

The chain employs TRBV3-1 (or the pseudogene TRBV3-2) and TRBJ2-5, with D maybe TRBD2 (7 bases). The CDR3 runs 15 residues. Deletions cut 7 bases from V and 4 bases from J, with 19 bases between. Germline CDR1 LGHDT, CDR2 YNNKEL (reference sequence). The CDR3 nucleotides read TGTGCCAGCACCTCCTTAGGGGGGGCACGAGAGACCCAGTACTTC. This codes for CASTSLGGARETQYF.

The chain recombines TRBV27 with TRBJ1-2; tentative D call: TRBD1 (5 bases). With 5 bases removed from V and 4 bases from J, the gap between germline ends came to 14 bases. The germline V gene has CDR1 MNHEY and CDR2 SMNVEV (reference sequence). The CDR3 extends over 14 amino acids. CDR3 bases: TGTGCCAGCAGTCCATCAGGGATGGCCTATGGCTACACCTTC. As protein: CASSPSGMAYGYTF.

Comments on this clone: Other DNA sequences in this sample translate to the same CDR3. CDR3 DNA: TGCAGCGTACCGGGACAGGGGAACTATGGCTACACCTTC. Translated: CSVPGQGNYGYTF. This chain links TRBV29-1 with TRBJ1-2; 10 bases agree with TRBD1. The ends lost 6 bases at V and 2 bases at J; junction bases unmatched: 3. The CDR3 is 13 residues long. Germline CDR1 is SQVTM and CDR2 is ANQGSEA.

This chain links TRBV4-1 with TRBJ2-1, with D possibly TRBD1 on 6 matching bases. V was pared by 4 bases and J by 10 bases, with 8 bases between. Germline assignment: CDR1 MGHRA and CDR2 YSYEKL. This CDR3 comprises 11 residues. CDR3 DNA: TGCGCCAGCAGCCTTGGGACAGAGCAGTTCTTC. Translation: CASSLGTEQFF.

The chain is built from TRBV5-1 and TRBJ1-5; D is undetermined. CDR1 and CDR2 from the germline V gene are SGHRS and YFSETQ. V was shortened by 0 bases and J by 6 bases, with 7 bases between the two germline ends. This CDR3 region has 13 residues. CDR3 region: CASSLGAPQPQHF. The CDR3 DNA is TGCGCCAGCAGCTTGGGTGCGCCTCAGCCCCAGCATTTT.

Remarks on this clone: A junction boundary mismatches the germline segment, possibly from a read error. The V gene is TRBV10-3, the J gene TRBJ1-3; 8 nucleotides match TRBD1. In germline, CDR1 is ENHRY, CDR2 SYGVKD. This CDR3 region has 14 residues. The CDR3 protein is CAISQGQDGDTIYF. The CDR3 DNA follows: TGTGCCATCAGTCAGGGACAGGATGGAGACACCATATATTTT.

This clone has a handful of counts. The chain links TRBV5-1 to TRBJ1-5; 7 bases align to TRBD1. Germline V lookup: CDR1 SGHRS, CDR2 YFSETQ. This CDR3 contains 15 residues. J gave up 2 bases and V 5 bases, and 7 bases lay outside the gene matches. CDR3 loop: CASRWGTGGNQPQHF. The CDR3 DNA sequence: TGCGCCAGCAGGTGGGGAACAGGGGGCAATCAGCCCCAGCATTTT. The full variable domain, in which reference TRBV5-1 and TRBJ1-5 provide the parts outside the CDR3, is KAGVTQTPRYLIKTRGQQVTLSCSPISGHRSVSWYQQTPGQGLQFLFEYFSETQRNKGNFPGRFSGRQFSNSRSEMNVSTLELGDSALYLCASRWGTGGNQPQHFGDGTRLSIL.

The V call is TRBV3-1 (or the pseudogene TRBV3-2), the J call TRBJ2-2; 7 nucleotides line up with TRBD2. The germline gives CDR1 LGHDT, CDR2 YNNKEL (reference sequence). Germline trimming cut 2 bases from V and 5 bases from J; bases unmatched to any gene: 11. The CDR3 sequence is 17 residues long. CDR3 sequence reads: CASSQWSRGRNTGELFF. The CDR3 DNA follows: TGTGCCAGCAGCCAATGGTCGCGGGGGAGAAATACCGGGGAGCTGTTTTTT.

This rearrangement joins TRBV3-1 (or the pseudogene TRBV3-2) to TRBJ1-6; 7 nucleotides align to TRBD1. Germline CDR1 and CDR2: LGHDT and YNNKEL (reference sequence). The CDR3 runs 17 residues. Trimming cost V 3 bases and J 8 bases; bases outside gene matches: 13. The CDR3 loop reads CASSQRLTGTEHSPLHF. In DNA, the CDR3 is TGTGCCAGCAGCCAGCGTTTGACAGGGACGGAACATTCACCCCTCCACTTT.

J is TRBJ1-1 and V is TRBV6-5; 7 positions agree with TRBD1. Trimming cost V 6 bases and J 4 bases; bases outside gene matches: 8. Germline V lookup: CDR1 MNHEY, CDR2 SVGAGI. The CDR3 covers 14 residues. CDR3 DNA sequence: TGTGCCAGCAGATCGACAGGGTCAGGCACTGAAGCTTTCTTT. This codes for CASRSTGSGTEAFF.

The count of this clone is one. The J gene is TRBJ2-2, the V gene TRBV9; no reliable D call. The CDR3 runs to 15 residues. Trimming removed 1 base at V and 4 bases at J, with 11 bases between. The germline CDR1 and CDR2 sequences are SGDLS and YYNGEE. The CDR3 DNA is TGTGCCAGCAGCGTATTGAGCGTCGGCACCGGGGAGCTGTTTTTT. Translated: CASSVLSVGTGELFF.